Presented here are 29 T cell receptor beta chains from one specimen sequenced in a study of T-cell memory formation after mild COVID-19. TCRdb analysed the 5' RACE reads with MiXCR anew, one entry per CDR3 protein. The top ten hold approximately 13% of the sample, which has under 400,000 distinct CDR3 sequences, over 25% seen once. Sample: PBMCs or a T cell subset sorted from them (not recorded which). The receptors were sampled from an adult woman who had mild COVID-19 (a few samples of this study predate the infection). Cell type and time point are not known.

The CDR3 DNA follows: TGTGCCAGCAGCCAAGCGGGAGTAGGAGAGACCCAGTACTTC. Translating it yields CASSQAGVGETQYF. V and J are TRBV3-1 and TRBJ2-5, with a possible D match to TRBD2 (6 bases). Germline CDR1 LGHDT, CDR2 YNNKEL (reference sequence). The CDR3 loop spans 14 amino acids. The V end was cut by 1 base, the J end by 4 bases, with 10 bases between.

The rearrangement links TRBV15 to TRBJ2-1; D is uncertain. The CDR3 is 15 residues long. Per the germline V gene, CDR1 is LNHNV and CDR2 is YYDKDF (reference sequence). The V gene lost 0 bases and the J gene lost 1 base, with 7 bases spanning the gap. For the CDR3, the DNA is TGTGCCACCAGCAGAGATCCGTCATCCTACAATGAGCAGTTCTTC. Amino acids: CATSRDPSSYNEQFF.

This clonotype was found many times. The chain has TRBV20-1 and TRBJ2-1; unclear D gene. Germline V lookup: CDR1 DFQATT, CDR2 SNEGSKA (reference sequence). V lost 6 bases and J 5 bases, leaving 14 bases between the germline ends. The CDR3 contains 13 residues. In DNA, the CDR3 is TGCAGTGCCCAAGCACCGAACCACAATGAGCAGTTCTTC. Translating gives CSAQAPNHNEQFF.

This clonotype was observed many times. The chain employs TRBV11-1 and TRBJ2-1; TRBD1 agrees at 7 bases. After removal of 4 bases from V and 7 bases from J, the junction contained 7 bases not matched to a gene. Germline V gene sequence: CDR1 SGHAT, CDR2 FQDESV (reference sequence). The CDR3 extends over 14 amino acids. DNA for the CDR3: TGTGCCAGCAGCTCAGGGGGTTCTGTTAATGAGCAGTTCTTC. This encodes CASSSGGSVNEQFF.

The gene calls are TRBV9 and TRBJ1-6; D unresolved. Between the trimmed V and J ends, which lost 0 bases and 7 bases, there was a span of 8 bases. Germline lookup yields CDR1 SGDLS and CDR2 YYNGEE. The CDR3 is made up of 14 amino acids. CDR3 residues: CASSVAVGNSPLHF. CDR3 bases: TGTGCCAGCAGCGTAGCCGTGGGAAATTCACCCCTCCACTTT.

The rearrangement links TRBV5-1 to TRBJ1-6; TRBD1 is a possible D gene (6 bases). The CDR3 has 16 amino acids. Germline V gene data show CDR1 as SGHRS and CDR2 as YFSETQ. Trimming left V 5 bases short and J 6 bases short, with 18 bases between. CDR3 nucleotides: TGCGCCAGCAGGCCTCGACCGGGACACATTAATTCACCCCTCCACTTT. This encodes CASRPRPGHINSPLHF.

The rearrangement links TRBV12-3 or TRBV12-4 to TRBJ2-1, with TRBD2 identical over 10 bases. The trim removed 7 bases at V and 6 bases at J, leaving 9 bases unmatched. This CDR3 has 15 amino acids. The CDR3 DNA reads TGTGCCAGCACCTCACTAGCGGGAAGACCCAATGAGCAGTTCTTC. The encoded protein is CASTSLAGRPNEQFF.

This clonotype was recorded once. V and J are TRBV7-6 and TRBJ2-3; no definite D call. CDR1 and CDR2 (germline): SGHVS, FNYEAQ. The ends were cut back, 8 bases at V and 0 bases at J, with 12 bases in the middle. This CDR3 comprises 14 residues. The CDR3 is CASVGPASTDTQYF. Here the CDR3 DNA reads TGTGCCAGCGTCGGACCCGCTAGCACAGATACGCAGTATTTT.

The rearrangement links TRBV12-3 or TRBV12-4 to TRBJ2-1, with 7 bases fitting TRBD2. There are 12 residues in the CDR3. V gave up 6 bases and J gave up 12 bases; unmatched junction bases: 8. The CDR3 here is CASSPTTGGQFF. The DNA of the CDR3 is TGTGCCAGCAGCCCGACGACGGGGGGGCAGTTCTTC.

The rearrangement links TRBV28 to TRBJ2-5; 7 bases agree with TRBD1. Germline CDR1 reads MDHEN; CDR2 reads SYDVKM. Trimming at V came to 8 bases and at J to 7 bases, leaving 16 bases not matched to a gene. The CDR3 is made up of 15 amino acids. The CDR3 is CASGLLERGLGTQYF. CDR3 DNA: TGTGCCAGCGGACTGTTGGAGAGGGGGCTAGGGACCCAGTACTTC.

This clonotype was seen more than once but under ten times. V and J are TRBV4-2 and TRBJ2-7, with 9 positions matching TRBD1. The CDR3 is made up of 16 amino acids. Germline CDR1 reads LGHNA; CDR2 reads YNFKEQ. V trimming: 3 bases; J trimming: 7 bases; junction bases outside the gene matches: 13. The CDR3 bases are TGTGCCAGCAGCCACCTGCTGGGACAGGGATCTAGGGAGCAGTACTTC. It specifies CASSHLLGQGSREQYF.

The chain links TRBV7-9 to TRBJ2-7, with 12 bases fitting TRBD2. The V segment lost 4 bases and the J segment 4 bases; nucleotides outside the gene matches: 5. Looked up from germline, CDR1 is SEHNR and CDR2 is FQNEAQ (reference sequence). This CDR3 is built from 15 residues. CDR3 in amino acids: CASSSTSGRLYEQYF. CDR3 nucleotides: TGTGCCAGCAGCTCCACTAGCGGGAGGCTATACGAGCAGTACTTC.

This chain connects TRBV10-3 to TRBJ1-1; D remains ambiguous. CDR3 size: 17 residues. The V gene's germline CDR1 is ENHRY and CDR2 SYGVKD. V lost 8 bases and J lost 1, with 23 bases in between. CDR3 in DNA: TGTGCCATCGGAGGACGTCGCGATTGGACGGCGAACACTGAAGCTTTCTTT. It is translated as CAIGGRRDWTANTEAFF.

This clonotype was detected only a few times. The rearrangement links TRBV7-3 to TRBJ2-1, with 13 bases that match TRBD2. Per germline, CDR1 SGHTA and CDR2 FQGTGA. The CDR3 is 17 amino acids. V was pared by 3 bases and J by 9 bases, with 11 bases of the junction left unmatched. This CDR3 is CASSLGTSGIIGVEQFF. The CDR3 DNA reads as TGTGCCAGCAGCTTGGGGACTAGCGGGATCATAGGAGTTGAGCAGTTCTTC.

DNA for the CDR3: TGCAGTGCTAGACCGGACAGGGGCTATGGCTACACCTTC. It specifies CSARPDRGYGYTF. V and J are TRBV20-1 and TRBJ1-2; 9 bases match TRBD1. Germline values: CDR1 DFQATT, CDR2 SNEGSKA (reference sequence). V shed 2 bases and J 4 bases; nucleotides not matched to a gene: 2. There are 13 residues in the CDR3.

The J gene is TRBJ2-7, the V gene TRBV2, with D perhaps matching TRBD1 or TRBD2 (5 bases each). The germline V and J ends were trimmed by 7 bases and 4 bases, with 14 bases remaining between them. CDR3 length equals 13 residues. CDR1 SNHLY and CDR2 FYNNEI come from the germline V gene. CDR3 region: CASIVGVGYEQYF. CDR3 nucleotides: TGTGCCAGCATAGTGGGGGTTGGTTACGAGCAGTACTTC.

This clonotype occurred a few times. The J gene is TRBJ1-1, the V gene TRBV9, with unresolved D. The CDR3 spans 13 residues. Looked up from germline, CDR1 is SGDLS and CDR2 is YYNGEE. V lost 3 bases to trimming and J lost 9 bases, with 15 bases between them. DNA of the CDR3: TGTGCCAGCAGCGACGAGGCGGAATTTCAAGCTTTCTTT. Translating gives CASSDEAEFQAFF.

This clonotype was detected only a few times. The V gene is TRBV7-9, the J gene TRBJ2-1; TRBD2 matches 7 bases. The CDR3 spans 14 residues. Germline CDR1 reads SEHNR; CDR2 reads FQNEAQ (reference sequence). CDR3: CAAPPSGEYNEQFF. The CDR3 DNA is TGTGCAGCCCCCCCGAGCGGGGAATACAATGAGCAGTTCTTC.

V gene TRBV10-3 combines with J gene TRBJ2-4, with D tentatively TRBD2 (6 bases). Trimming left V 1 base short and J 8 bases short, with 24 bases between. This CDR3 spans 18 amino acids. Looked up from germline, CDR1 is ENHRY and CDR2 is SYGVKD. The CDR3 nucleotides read TGTGCCATCAGTGAGTTCGGAGGGGAAGGCATCACCGGGGACATTCAGTACTTC. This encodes CAISEFGGEGITGDIQYF.

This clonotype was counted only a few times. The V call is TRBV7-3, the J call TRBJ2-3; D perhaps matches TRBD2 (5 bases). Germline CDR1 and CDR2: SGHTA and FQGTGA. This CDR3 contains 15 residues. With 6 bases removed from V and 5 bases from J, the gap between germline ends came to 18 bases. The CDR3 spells CASSIGPSPGDTQYF. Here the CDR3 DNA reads TGTGCCAGCAGTATCGGACCTAGCCCGGGAGATACGCAGTATTTT. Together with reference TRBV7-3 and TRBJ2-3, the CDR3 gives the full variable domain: GAGVSQTPSNKVTEKGKYVELRCDPISGHTALYWYRQSLGQGPEFLIYFQGTGAADDSGLPNDRFFAVRPEGSVSTLKIQRTERGDSAVYLCASSIGPSPGDTQYFGPGTRLTVL.

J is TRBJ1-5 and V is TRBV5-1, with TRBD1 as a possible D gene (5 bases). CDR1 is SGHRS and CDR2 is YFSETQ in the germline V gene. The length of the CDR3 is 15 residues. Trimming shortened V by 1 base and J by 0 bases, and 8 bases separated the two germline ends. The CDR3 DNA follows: TGCGCCAGCAGCTTGACAGGTTATAGCAATCAGCCCCAGCATTTT. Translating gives CASSLTGYSNQPQHF.

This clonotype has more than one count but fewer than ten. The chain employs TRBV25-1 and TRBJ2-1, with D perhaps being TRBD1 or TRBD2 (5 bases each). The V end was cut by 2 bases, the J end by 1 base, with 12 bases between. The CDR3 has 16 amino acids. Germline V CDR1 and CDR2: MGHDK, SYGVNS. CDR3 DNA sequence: TGTGCCAGCAGTGAAGGGGGTGCCTTATCCTACAATGAGCAGTTCTTC. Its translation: CASSEGGALSYNEQFF.

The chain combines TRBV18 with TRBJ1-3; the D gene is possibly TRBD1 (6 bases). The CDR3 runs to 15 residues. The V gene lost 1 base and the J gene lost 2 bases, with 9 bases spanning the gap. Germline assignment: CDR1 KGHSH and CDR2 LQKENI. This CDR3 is CASSPRQVTGNTIYF. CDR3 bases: TGTGCCAGCTCACCACGACAGGTCACTGGAAACACCATATATTTT. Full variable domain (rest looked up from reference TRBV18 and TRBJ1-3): NAGVMQNPRHLVRRRGQEARLRCSPMKGHSHVYWYRQLPEEGLKFMVYLQKENIIDESGMPKERFSAEFPKEGPSILRIQQVVRGDSAAYFCASSPRQVTGNTIYFGEGSWLTVV.

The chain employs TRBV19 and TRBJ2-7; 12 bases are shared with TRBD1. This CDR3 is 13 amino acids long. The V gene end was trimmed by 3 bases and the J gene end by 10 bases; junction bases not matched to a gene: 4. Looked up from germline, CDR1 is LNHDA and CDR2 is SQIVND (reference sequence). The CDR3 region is CASSIVGTGGQYF. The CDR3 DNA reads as TGTGCCAGTAGTATTGTTGGGACAGGGGGCCAGTACTTC.

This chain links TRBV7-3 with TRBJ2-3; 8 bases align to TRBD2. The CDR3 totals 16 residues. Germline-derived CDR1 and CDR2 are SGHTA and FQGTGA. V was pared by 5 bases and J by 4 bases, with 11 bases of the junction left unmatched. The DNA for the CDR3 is TGTGCCAGCAGCGTCCCGCTAGCGGGCAGCCCAGATACGCAGTATTTT. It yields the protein CASSVPLAGSPDTQYF. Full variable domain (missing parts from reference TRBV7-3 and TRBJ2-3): GAGVSQTPSNKVTEKGKYVELRCDPISGHTALYWYRQSLGQGPEFLIYFQGTGAADDSGLPNDRFFAVRPEGSVSTLKIQRTERGDSAVYLCASSVPLAGSPDTQYFGPGTRLTVL.

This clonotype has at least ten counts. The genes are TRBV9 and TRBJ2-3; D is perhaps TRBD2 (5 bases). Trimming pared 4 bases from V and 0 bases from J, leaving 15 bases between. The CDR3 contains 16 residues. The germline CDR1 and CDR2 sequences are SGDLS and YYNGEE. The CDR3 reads CASSPWTLQSTDTQYF. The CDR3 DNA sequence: TGTGCCAGCAGCCCGTGGACTCTACAGAGCACAGATACGCAGTATTTT.

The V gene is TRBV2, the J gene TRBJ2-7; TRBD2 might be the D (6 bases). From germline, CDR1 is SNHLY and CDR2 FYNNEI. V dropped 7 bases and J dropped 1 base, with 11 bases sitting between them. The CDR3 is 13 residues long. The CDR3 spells CASMGGQSYEQYF. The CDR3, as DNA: TGTGCCAGCATGGGAGGACAATCCTACGAGCAGTACTTC.

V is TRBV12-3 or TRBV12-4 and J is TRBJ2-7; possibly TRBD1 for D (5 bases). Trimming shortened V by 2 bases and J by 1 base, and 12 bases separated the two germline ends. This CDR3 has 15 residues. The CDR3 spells CASSLPSQGSYEQYF. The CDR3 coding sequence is TGTGCCAGCAGTTTACCCTCGCAGGGATCCTACGAGCAGTACTTC.

CDR3 protein: CAWRGQGGSPLHF. The CDR3 DNA is TGTGCCTGGAGGGGGCAGGGTGGTTCACCCCTCCACTTT. The V and J genes are TRBV30 and TRBJ1-6, with a weak D call TRBD1 (5 bases). The germline CDR1 and CDR2 sequences are GTSNPN and SVGIG (reference sequence). The CDR3 is 13 amino acids. V shed 3 bases and J shed 9 bases, with 12 bases lying between them. Filled out from reference TRBV30 and TRBJ1-6, the complete variable domain reads SQTIHQWPATLVQPVGSPLSLECTVEGTSNPNLYWYRQAAGRGLQLLFYSVGIGQISSEVPQNLSASRPQDRQFILSSKKLLLSDSGFYLCAWRGQGGSPLHFGNGTRLTVT.